This T cell receptor beta chain was identified during a study of cytomegalovirus exposure and HLA in healthy donors. A multiplex PCR was run with 60 Vbeta primers and 13 Jbeta primers. Profiled with immunoSEQ multiplex PCR; TCRdb holds only in-frame clones, not every one. The data contain 150,000 to 200,000 clones, roughly 80% of them singletons. Germline-derived CDR1 and CDR2 are MDHEN and SYDVKM. The CDR3 is 14 residues long. V trimming: 6 bases; J trimming: 5 bases; junction bases outside the gene matches: 7. The chain uses TRBV28 and TRBJ1-3; 7 nucleotides align to TRBD1. The sample consisted of PBMCs. This clonotype was obtained from a man aged 50 to 59 in good health and CMV-seronegative. As DNA, the CDR3 is TGTGCCAGCAGAAAACCGGGACAGAGAAACACCATATATTTT. Protein sequence: CASRKPGQRNTIYF.